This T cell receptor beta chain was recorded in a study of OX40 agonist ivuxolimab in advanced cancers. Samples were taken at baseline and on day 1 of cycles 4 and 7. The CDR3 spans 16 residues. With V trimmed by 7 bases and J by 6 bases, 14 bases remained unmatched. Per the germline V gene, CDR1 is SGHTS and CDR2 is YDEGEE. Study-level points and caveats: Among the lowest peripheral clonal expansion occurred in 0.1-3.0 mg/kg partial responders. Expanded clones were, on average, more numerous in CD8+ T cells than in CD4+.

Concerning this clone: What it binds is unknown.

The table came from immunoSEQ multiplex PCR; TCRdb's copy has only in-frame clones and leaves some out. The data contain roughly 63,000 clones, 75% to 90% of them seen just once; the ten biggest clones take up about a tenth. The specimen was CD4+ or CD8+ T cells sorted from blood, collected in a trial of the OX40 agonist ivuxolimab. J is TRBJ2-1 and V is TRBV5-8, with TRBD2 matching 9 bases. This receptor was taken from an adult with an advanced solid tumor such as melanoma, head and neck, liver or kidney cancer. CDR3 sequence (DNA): TGTGCCAGCCTTAGCGGGAGACTGTTTTCATTCAATGAGCAGTTCTTC. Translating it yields CASLSGRLFSFNEQFF.